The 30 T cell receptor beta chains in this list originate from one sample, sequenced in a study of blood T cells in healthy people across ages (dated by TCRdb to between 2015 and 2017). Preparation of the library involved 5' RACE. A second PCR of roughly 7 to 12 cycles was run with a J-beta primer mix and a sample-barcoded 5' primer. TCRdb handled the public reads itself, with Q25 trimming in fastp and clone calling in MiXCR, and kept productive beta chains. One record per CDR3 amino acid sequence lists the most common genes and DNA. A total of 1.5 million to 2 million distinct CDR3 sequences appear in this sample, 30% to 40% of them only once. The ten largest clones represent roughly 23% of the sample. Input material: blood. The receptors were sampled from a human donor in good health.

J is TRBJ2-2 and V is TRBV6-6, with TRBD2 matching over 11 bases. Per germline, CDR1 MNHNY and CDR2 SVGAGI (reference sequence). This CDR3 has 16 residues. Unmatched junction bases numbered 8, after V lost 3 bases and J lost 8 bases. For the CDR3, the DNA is TGTGCCAGCAGTTATAGCGGGGGGGCATCATCTGGGGAGCTGTTTTTT. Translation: CASSYSGGASSGELFF.

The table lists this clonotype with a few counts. CDR3 bases: TGCGCCAGCGGAGAGCGGACTAGTTCACCCCATACGCAGTATTTT. The encoded protein is CASGERTSSPHTQYF. The V call is TRBV4-3, the J call TRBJ2-3, with TRBD2 matching over 7 bases. Trimming at V came to 8 bases and at J to 7 bases, leaving 15 bases not matched to a gene. The CDR3 runs 15 residues. Germline CDR1 is LGHNA and CDR2 is YSLEER.

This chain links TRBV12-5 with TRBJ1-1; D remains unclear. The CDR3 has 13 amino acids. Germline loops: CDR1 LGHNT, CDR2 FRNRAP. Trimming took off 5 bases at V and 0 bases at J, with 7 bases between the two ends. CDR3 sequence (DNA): TGTGCTAGTGGTAAAGAGGTGAACACTGAAGCTTTCTTT. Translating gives CASGKEVNTEAFF.

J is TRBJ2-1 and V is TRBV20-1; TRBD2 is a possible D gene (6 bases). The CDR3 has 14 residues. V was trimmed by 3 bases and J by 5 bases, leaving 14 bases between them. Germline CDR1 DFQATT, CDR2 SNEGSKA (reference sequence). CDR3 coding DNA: TGCAGTGCTAGGATTACGGGGGTCCACAATGAGCAGTTCTTC. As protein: CSARITGVHNEQFF.

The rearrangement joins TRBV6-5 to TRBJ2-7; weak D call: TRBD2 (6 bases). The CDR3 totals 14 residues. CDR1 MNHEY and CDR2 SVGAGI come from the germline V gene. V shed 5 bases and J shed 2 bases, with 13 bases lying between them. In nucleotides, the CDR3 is TGTGCCAGCAGTCTTGGACTACCTGCCTACGAGCAGTACTTC. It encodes CASSLGLPAYEQYF.

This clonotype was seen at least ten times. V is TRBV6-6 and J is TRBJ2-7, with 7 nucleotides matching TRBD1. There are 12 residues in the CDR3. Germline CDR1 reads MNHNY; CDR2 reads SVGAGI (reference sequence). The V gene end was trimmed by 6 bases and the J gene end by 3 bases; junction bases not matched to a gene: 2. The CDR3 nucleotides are TGTGCCAGCAGCACAGGGGACTACGAGCAGTACTTC. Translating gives CASSTGDYEQYF.

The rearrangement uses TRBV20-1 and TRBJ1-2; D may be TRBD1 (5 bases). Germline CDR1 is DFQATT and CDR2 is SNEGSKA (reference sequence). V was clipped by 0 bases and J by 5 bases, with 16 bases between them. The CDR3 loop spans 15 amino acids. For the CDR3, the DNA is TGCAGTGCTAGAGATCAGCAGGGTTCTGGGTATGGCTACACCTTC. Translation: CSARDQQGSGYGYTF.

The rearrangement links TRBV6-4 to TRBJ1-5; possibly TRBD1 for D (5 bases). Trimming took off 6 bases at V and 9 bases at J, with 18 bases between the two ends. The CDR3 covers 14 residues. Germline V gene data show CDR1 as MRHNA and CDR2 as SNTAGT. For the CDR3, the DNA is TGTGCCAGCAGCAGGTGGCAGGGAGGTTCGCCCCAGCATTTT. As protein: CASSRWQGGSPQHF.

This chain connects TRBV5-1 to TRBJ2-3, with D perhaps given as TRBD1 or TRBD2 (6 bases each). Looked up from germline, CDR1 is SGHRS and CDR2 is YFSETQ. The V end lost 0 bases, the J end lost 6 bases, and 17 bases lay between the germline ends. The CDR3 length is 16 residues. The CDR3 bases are TGCGCCAGCAGCTTGGAGGGGGGCCGTGGAGTGGATACGCAGTATTTT. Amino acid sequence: CASSLEGGRGVDTQYF.

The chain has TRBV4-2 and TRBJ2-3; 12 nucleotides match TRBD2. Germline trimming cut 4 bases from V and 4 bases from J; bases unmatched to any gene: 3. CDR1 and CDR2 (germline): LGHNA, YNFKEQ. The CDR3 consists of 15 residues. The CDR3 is CASSLRLAGADTQYF. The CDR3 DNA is TGTGCCAGCAGCCTTCGACTAGCGGGGGCAGATACGCAGTATTTT.

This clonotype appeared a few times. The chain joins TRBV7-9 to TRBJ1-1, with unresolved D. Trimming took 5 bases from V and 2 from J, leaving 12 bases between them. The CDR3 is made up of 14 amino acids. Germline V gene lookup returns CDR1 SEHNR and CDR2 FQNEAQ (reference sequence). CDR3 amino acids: CASSLTQSNTEAFF. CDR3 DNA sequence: TGTGCCAGCAGCCTGACACAGTCAAACACTGAAGCTTTCTTT.

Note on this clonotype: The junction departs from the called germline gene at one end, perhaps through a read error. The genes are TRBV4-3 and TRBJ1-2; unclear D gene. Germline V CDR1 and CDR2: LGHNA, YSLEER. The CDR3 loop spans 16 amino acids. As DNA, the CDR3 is TGCGCCGGCAGCCAAGATTTGGAGACACCAAACTATGGCTACACCTTC. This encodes CAGSQDLETPNYGYTF.

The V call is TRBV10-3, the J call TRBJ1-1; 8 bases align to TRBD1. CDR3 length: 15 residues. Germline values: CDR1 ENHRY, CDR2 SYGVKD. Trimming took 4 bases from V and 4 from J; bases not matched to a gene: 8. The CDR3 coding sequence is TGTGCCATCAGTGGGGGAGGACAGGGTTCCACTGAAGCTTTCTTT. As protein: CAISGGGQGSTEAFF.

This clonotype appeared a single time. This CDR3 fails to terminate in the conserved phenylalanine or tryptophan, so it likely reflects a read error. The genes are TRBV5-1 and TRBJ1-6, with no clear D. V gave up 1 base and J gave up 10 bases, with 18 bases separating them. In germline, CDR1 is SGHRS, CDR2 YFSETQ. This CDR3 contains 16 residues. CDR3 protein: CASSLWTTGMGSPLHV. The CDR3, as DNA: TGCGCCAGCAGCTTGTGGACCACGGGCATGGGATCACCCCTCCACGTT.

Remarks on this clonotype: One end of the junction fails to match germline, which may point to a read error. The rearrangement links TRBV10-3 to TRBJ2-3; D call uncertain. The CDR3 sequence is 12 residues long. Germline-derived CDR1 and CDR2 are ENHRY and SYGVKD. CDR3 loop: CAVSARRDTQYF. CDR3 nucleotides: TGTGCCGTCAGCGCCCGTAGAGATACGCAGTATTTT.

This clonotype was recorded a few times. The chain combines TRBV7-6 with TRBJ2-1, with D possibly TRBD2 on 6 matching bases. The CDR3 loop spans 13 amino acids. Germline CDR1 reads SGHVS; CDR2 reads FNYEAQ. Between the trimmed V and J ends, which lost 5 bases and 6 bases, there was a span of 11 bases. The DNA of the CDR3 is TGTGCCAGCAGCACAGGACTACGCAATGAGCAGTTCTTC. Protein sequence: CASSTGLRNEQFF.

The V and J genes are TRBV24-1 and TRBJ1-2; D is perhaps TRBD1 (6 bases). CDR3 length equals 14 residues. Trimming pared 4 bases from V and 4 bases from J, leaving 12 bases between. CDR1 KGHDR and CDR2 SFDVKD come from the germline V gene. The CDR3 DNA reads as TGTGCCACCAGTGAAACAGGGTTATCCTATGGCTACACCTTC. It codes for CATSETGLSYGYTF.

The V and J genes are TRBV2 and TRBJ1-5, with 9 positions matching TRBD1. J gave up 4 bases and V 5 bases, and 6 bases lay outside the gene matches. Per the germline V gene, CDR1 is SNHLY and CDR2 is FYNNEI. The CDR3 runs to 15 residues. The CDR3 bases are TGTGCCAGCAGTCGGGACAGGGTGGAGAATCAGCCCCAGCATTTT. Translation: CASSRDRVENQPQHF.

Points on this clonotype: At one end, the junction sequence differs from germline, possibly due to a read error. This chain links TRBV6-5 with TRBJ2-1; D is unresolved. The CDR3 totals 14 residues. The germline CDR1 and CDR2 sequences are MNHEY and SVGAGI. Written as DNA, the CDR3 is TGTGCCAGCAGACCATCGCCCTCCTACAATAAGCAGTTCTTC. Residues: CASRPSPSYNKQFF.

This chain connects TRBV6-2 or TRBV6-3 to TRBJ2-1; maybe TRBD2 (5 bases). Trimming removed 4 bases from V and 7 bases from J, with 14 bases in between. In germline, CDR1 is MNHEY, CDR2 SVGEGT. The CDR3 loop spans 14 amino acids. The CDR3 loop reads CASSLPSPLNEQFF. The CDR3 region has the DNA TGTGCCAGCAGTTTACCTAGCCCTTTGAATGAGCAGTTCTTC.

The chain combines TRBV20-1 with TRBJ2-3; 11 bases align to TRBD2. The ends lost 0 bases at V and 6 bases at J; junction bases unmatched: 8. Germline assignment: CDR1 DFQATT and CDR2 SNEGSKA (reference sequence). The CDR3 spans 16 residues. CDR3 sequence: CSARDFLAGGWDTQYF. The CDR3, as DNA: TGCAGTGCTAGAGATTTCCTAGCGGGGGGATGGGATACGCAGTATTTT.

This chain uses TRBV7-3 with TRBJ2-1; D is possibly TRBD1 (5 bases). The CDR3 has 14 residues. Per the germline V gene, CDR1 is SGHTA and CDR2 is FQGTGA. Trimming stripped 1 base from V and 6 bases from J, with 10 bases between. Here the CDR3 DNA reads TGTGCCAGCAGCTTAAGTCGTACAGGCAATGAGCAGTTCTTC. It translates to CASSLSRTGNEQFF. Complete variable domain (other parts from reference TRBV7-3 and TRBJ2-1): GAGVSQTPSNKVTEKGKYVELRCDPISGHTALYWYRQSLGQGPEFLIYFQGTGAADDSGLPNDRFFAVRPEGSVSTLKIQRTERGDSAVYLCASSLSRTGNEQFFGPGTRLTVL.

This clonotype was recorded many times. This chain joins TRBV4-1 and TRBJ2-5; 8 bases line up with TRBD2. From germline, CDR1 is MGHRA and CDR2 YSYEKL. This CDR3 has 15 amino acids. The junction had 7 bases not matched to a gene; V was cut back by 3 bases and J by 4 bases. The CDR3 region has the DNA TGCGCCAGCAGCCAGCCGGGACTAGGGGGAGAGACCCAGTACTTC. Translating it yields CASSQPGLGGETQYF.

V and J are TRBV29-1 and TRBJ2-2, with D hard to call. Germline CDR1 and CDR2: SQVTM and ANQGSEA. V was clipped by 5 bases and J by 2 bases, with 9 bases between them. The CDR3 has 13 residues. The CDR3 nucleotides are TGCAGCGTTCTGGCAGCTAACACCGGGGAGCTGTTTTTT. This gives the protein CSVLAANTGELFF.

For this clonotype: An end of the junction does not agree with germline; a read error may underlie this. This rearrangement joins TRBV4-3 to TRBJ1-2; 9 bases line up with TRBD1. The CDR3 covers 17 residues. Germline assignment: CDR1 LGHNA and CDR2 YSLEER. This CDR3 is CTSSQDSTGGKDYGYTF. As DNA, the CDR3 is TGCACCAGCAGCCAAGATAGTACAGGGGGCAAGGACTATGGCTACACCTTC.

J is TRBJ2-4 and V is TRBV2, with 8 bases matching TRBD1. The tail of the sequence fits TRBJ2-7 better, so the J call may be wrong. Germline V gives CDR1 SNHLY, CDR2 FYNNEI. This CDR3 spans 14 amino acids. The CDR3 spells CASSADRGSDEQYF. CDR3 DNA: TGTGCCAGCAGTGCCGACAGGGGAAGCGACGAGCAGTACTTC.

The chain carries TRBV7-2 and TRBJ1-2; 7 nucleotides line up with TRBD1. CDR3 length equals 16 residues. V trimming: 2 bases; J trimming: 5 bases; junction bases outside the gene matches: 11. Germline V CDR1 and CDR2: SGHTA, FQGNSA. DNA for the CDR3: TGTGCCAGCAGCTTATTATTCGGGACAGAGATTTATGGCTACACCTTC. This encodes CASSLLFGTEIYGYTF.

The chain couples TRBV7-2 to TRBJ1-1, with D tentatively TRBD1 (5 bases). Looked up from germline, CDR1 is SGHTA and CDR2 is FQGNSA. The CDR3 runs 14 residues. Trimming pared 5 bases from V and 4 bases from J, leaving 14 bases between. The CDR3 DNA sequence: TGTGCCAGCAGCAAAGGAGGTGGGGGCACTGAAGCTTTCTTT. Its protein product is CASSKGGGGTEAFF. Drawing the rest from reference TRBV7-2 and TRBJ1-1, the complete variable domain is GAGVSQSPSNKVTEKGKDVELRCDPISGHTALYWYRQSLGQGLEFLIYFQGNSAPDKSGLPSDRFSAERTGGSVSTLTIQRTQQEDSAVYLCASSKGGGGTEAFFGQGTRLTVV.

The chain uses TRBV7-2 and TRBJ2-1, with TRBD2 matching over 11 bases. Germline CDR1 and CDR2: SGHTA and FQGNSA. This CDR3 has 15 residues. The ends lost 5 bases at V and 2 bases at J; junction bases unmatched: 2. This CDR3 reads CASSTTSGAYNEQFF. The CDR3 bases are TGTGCCAGCAGCACGACTAGCGGGGCCTACAATGAGCAGTTCTTC.

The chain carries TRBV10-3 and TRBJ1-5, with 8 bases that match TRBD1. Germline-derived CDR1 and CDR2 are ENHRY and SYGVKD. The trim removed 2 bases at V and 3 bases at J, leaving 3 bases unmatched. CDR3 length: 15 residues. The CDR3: CAISEEGQANQPQHF. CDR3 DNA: TGTGCCATCAGTGAGGAGGGACAGGCCAATCAGCCCCAGCATTTT.